This T cell receptor beta chain was identified in a study of T cells in localized non-small cell lung cancer. Notes on the study in general: When the top 100 tumor clones were examined, a median about 60 of them also appeared in the adjacent lung, which was paired and uninvolved.

This clone was seen a handful of times. Antigen: not known. Measured with immunoSEQ multiplex PCR; TCRdb has only the in-frame clones, and not every one. The top ten hold 6.5% to 8.5% of the sample, which has under 30,000 clones, 75% to 95% seen once. Germline lookup yields CDR1 SGHRS and CDR2 YFSETQ. Trimming took 2 bases from V and 6 from J; bases not matched to a gene: 6. The CDR3 length is 14 residues. The clonotype comes from a woman between 35 and 70 years old with stage I lung adenocarcinoma. This chain links TRBV5-1 with TRBJ2-3, with TRBD1 matching 7 bases. Sequenced material: peripheral blood, taken before any cancer treatment. In DNA form, the CDR3 reads TGCGCCAGCAGCTTTGACAGGGCAGGCGATACGCAGTATTTT. Translation gives CASSFDRAGDTQYF.